This T cell receptor (beta chain) was sequenced in a study of control samples from healthy donors and cancer patients. V was clipped by 6 bases and J by 0 bases, with 6 bases between them. The CDR3 runs 13 residues. Germline CDR1 is ENHRY and CDR2 is SYGVKD. Some clones are missing from TCRdb's copy, which holds only in-frame ones; the method was immunoSEQ multiplex PCR. The repertoire shows approximately 190,000 clones; the top ten hold roughly 2%. The chain carries TRBV10-3 and TRBJ1-5; D remains ambiguous. The receptor was derived from a woman in her 30s in good health. Material: blood. The CDR3 protein is CAISDHSNQPQHF. The CDR3 region has the DNA TGTGCCATCAGCGATCATAGCAATCAGCCCCAGCATTTT.